This TCR beta chain was sequenced during a study of T-cell reconstitution after alpha-beta-depleted transplantation in children. In this sample, this clonotype turned up many times. CDR1 is SGHDT, CDR2 YYEEEE, per germline. V lost 0 bases, J lost 2 bases, and 8 bases lay in between. There are 14 residues in the CDR3. Unique molecular identifiers were incorporated during preparation of the TCRbeta library. Via MiXCR, TCRdb re-called the PCR reads, giving one row per CDR3 protein. The profile shows roughly 100,000 distinct CDR3 sequences, approximately 8.4% of them singletons. The chain employs TRBV5-6 and TRBJ2-5; D may be TRBD1 (5 bases). This clonotype was obtained from a human donor who donated a stem cell graft to a child with congenital amegakaryocytic thrombocytopenia. The sequences come from PBMCs from the stem cell graft donor, collected from the stem cell graft. The CDR3 coding sequence is TGTGCCAGCAGCTTGGCGACAGCGCAAGAGACCCAGTACTTC. This gives the protein CASSLATAQETQYF.